These T cell receptor beta chains were read from a single sample in a study of T cells in localized non-small cell lung cancer. Here immunoSEQ multiplex PCR was the method, and the copy in TCRdb shows in-frame clones only, minus some. The data show roughly 58,000 clones, with about four fifths seen just once and less than 5.5% held by the top ten. The sample here was PBMCs, taken before any cancer treatment. The receptors here all came from a man aged 40 to 69 with stage II lung adenocarcinoma. CDR3s include the opening cysteine and the closing phenylalanine or tryptophan. The D gene is left open where the match is weak. Clone size, where shown, is once, few, many, or a class for clones that have expanded.

d_call,clone_size,v_call,j_call,cdr3_aa,cdr3_nt
.,.,TRBV28,TRBJ2-3,CASQTNTDTQYF,TGTGCCAGCCAGACCAACACAGATACGCAGTATTTT
TRBD2,.,TRBV2,TRBJ2-7,CASRSGSRNEQYF,TGTGCCAGCAGGAGCGGGAGCAGGAACGAGCAGTACTTC
TRBD2,once,TRBV30,TRBJ2-1,CAWRRLAGELGPYNEQFF,TGTGCCTGGAGACGACTAGCGGGAGAACTCGGGCCTTACAATGAGCAGTTCTTC
TRBD1,.,TRBV30,TRBJ1-2,CAWSLNGQGRRDYGYTF,TGTGCCTGGAGCCTAAATGGACAGGGGCGCCGAGACTATGGCTACACCTTC
TRBD2,.,TRBV5-1,TRBJ2-3,CASSRGTSGRDTQYF,TGCGCCAGCAGTAGAGGGACTAGCGGGAGAGATACGCAGTATTTT
TRBD2,.,TRBV4-1,TRBJ2-7,CASSQDPSGVYEQYF,TGCGCCAGCAGCCAAGACCCTAGCGGGGTCTACGAGCAGTACTTC
.,.,TRBV5-6,TRBJ2-2,CASSSDENTGELFF,TGTGCCAGCAGCTCGGACGAGAACACCGGGGAGCTGTTTTTT
.,.,TRBV19,TRBJ2-1,CASSIDLGLLLSYNEQFF,TGTGCCAGTAGTATAGATCTAGGTCTTCTCCTTTCCTACAATGAGCAGTTCTTC
TRBD1,.,TRBV25-1,TRBJ1-2,CASSEGGQVYGYTF,TGTGCCAGCAGTGAAGGGGGACAGGTCTATGGCTACACCTTC
.,.,TRBV30,TRBJ1-2,CAWHPGRSLLLVDYTF,TGTGCCTGGCATCCGGGACGGAGCCTATTATTAGTCGACTACACCTTC
.,.,TRBV6-5,TRBJ2-1,CASSYSNRGLREQFF,TGTGCCAGCAGTTACTCGAATCGGGGGTTAAGGGAGCAGTTCTTC
.,.,TRBV2,TRBJ1-1,CASKVNTEAFF,TGTGCCAGCAAGGTGAACACTGAAGCTTTCTTT
.,once,TRBV6-1,TRBJ2-5,CASSESPWDLQETQYF,TGTGCCAGCAGTGAATCCCCCTGGGATCTCCAAGAGACCCAGTACTTC
.,.,TRBV6-1,TRBJ2-7,CATASDHYEQYF,TGTGCCACCGCTAGCGACCACTACGAGCAGTACTTC
.,few,TRBV7-9,TRBJ1-1,CASSPTGDTEAFF,TGTGCCAGCTCCCCCACGGGGGACACTGAAGCTTTCTTT
TRBD1,.,TRBV15,TRBJ1-1,CATSREQGGTEAFF,TGTGCCACCAGCAGAGAACAGGGGGGAACTGAAGCTTTCTTT